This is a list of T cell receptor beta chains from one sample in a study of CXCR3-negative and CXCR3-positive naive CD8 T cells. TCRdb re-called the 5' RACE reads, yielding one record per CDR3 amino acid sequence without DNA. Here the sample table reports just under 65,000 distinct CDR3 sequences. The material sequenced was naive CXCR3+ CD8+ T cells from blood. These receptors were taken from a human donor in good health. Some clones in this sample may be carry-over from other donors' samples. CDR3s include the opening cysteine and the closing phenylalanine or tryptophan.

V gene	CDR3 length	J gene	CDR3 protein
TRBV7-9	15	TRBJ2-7	CASSLRTSGDYEQYF
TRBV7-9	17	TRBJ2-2	CASSHLGAGINTGEMFF
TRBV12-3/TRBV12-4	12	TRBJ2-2	CASISGTGELFF
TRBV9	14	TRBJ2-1	CASSADTGGYEQFF
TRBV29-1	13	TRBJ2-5	CSAGTGTEETQYF
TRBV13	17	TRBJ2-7	CASSSIGQGAPGYEQYF
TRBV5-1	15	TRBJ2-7	CASSFDRGLDYEQYF
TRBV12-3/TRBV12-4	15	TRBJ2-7	CASSSLGDISYEQYF
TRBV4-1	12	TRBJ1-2	CASSHRTGGYTF
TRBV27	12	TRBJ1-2	CASLGPNYGYTF
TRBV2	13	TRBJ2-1	CASSVPGRNEQFF
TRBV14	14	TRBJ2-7	CASSQTSWKYEQYF
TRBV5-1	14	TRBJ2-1	CASSPGLADNEQFF
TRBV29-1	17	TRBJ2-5	CSVDGNPGQMREETQYF